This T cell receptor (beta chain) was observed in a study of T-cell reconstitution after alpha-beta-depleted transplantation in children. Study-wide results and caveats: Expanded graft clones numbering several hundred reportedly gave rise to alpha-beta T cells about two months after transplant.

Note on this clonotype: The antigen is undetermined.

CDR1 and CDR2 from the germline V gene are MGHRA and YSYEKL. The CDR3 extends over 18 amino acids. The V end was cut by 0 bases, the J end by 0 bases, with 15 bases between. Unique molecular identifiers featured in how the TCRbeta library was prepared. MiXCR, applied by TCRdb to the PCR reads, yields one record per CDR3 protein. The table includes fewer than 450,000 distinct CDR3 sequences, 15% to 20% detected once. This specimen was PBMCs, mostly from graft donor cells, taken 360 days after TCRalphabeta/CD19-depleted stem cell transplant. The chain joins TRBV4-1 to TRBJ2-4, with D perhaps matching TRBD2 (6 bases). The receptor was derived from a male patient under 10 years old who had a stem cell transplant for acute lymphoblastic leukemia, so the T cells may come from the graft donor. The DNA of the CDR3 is TGCGCCAGCAGCCAAGATCTAACTAGCAGAGTAGCCAAAAACATTCAGTACTTC. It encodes CASSQDLTSRVAKNIQYF.